This TCR beta chain was obtained from a study of immune evolution from preneoplasia to lung adenocarcinoma. This CDR3 spans 15 amino acids. About this clone itself: The target antigen is unknown.

Whole-study results and caveats: T cell clonality was higher in KRAS-mutant than EGFR-mutant or wild-type nodules.

Assay: immunoSEQ multiplex PCR; the TCRdb copy retains only in-frame clones and omits some. The sample has about 11,000 clones; roughly 90% are singletons. Resections took place in Japan or China from 2014 to 2017. The chain recombines TRBV1 with TRBJ2-7. TRBV1 is classified as a pseudogene. The clonotype originates from a person between 65 and 80 years old with invasive lung adenocarcinoma. Material: FFPE invasive lung adenocarcinoma tissue. The CDR3 reads CTSSQDLSQAYEQYF. The CDR3, as DNA: TGCACCAGCAGCCAAGATCTATCACAAGCCTACGAGCAGTACTTC.